One TCR beta chain is described in this entry. Here immunoSEQ multiplex PCR was the method, and the copy in TCRdb shows in-frame clones only, minus some. In the table there are 1 million to 1.2 million clones, around three quarters of which are singletons. The sample is drawn from a study of shared clonotypes between healthy human individuals. The CDR3 has 16 amino acids. V lost 3 bases and J lost 5; bases outside the gene matches: 10. Germline V gives CDR1 SGDLS, CDR2 YYNGEE. V gene TRBV9 combines with J gene TRBJ2-5, with 10 bases identical to TRBD2. The sample was memory CD4+ T cells from PBMCs. Subset described: CD45RA-negative fraction. The sequence was obtained from a man in his late teens or twenties in good health. Some clones in this sample may be carry-over from other donors' samples. This CDR3 reads CASSARGLAGVETQYF. CDR3 nucleotide sequence: TGTGCCAGCAGCGCGCGTGGTCTAGCGGGAGTGGAGACCCAGTACTTC.